This T cell receptor (beta chain) was documented in a study of blood T cells in healthy people across ages. With a J-beta primer mix and a sample-barcoded 5' primer, a second PCR ran about 6 to 11 cycles. A minimum of 2.5 million CDR3-containing paired-end reads was obtained for each sample. From the 5' RACE reads, TCRdb called clonotypes with MiXCR, one entry per CDR3 protein. The sample gives 550,000 to 600,000 distinct CDR3 sequences, 25% to 30% of which show up once; 18% is in the top ten. Study-wide results and caveats: There was no known CMV status for donors, so expanded clonotype changes were possibly confounded. Diversity was estimated from one million T cells, and these estimates were considered underestimates.

This clonotype was picked up a small number of times. Its antigen is still unknown. Per the germline V gene, CDR1 is MNHEY and CDR2 is SVGEGT. Trimming left V 4 bases short and J 1 base short, with 10 bases between. This CDR3 is 14 amino acids long. The sequenced sample was blood. The chain couples TRBV6-2 or TRBV6-3 to TRBJ1-2; D is unresolved. This clonotype was obtained from a woman in her seventies in good health. The CDR3 nucleotides are TGTGCCAGCAGTTTTACAGCCCGTAACTATGGCTACACCTTC. Its translation is CASSFTARNYGYTF.